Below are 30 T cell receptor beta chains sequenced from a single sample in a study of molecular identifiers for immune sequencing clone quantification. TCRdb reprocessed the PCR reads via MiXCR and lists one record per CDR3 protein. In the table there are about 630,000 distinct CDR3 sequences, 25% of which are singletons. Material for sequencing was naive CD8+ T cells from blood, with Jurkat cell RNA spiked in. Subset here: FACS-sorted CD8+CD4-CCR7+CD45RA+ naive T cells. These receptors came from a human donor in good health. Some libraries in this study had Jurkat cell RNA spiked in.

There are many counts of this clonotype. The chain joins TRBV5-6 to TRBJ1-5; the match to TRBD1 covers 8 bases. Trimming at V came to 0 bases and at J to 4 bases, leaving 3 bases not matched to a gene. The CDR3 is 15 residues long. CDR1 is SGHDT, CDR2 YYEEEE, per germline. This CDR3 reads CASSLGGQVNQPQHF. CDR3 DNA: TGTGCCAGCAGCTTGGGGGGACAGGTTAATCAGCCCCAGCATTTT.

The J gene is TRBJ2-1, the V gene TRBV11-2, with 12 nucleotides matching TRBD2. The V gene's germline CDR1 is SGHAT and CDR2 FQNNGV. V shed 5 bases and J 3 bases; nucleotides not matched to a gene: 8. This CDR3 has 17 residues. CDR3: CASSPTLAGGLYNEQFF. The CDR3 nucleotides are TGTGCCAGCAGCCCAACACTAGCGGGGGGCCTCTACAATGAGCAGTTCTTC. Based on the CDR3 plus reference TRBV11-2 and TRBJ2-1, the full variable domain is EAGVAQSPRYKIIEKRQSVAFWCNPISGHATLYWYQQILGQGPKLLIQFQNNGVVDDSQLPKDRFSAERLKGVDSTLKIQPAKLEDSAVYLCASSPTLAGGLYNEQFFGPGTRLTVL.

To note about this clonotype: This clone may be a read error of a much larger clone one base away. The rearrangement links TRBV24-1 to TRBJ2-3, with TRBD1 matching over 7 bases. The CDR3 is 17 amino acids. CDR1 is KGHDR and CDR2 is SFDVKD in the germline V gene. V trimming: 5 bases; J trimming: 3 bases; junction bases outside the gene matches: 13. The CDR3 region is CATSAQGTVGRTDTQYF. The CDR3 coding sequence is TGTGCCACCAGTGCCCAGGGGACAGTGGGCCGGACAGATACGCAGTATTTT.

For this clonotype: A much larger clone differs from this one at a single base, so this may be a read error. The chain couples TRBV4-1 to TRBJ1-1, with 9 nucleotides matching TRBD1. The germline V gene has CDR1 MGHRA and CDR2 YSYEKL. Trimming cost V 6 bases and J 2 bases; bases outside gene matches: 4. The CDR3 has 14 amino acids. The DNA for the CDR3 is TGCGCCAGCAGGCGGGACAGGGACAACACTGAAGCTTTCTTT. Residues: CASRRDRDNTEAFF.

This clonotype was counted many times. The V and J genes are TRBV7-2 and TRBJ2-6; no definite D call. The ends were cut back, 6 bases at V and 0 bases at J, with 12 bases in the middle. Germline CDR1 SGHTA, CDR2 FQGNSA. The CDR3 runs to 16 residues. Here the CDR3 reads CASSPSRGSGANVLTF. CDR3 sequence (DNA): TGTGCCAGCAGTCCCTCGAGAGGCTCTGGGGCCAACGTCCTGACTTTC. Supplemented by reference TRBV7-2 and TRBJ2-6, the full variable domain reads GAGVSQSPSNKVTEKGKDVELRCDPISGHTALYWYRQSLGQGLEFLIYFQGNSAPDKSGLPSDRFSAERTGGSVSTLTIQRTQQEDSAVYLCASSPSRGSGANVLTFGAGSRLTVL.

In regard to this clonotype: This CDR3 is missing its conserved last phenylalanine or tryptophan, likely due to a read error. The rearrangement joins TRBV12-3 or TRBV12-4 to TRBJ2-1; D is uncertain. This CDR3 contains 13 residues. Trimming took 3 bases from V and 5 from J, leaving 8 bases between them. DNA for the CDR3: TGTGCCAGCAGTTTCGTCACCGACAATGAGCAGTTCTCC. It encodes CASSFVTDNEQFS.

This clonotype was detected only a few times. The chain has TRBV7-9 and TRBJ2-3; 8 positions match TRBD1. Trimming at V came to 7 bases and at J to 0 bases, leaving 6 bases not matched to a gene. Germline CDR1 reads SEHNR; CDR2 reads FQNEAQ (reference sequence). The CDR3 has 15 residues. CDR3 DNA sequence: TGTGCCAGCACTCCGGACAGGGTGAGCACAGATACGCAGTATTTT. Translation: CASTPDRVSTDTQYF.

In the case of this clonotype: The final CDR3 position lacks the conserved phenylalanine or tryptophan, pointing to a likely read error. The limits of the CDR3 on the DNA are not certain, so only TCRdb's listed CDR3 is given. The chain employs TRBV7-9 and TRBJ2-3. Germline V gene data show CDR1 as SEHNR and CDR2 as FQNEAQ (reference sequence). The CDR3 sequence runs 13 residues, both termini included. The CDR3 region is CASSPHRRDTQDV.

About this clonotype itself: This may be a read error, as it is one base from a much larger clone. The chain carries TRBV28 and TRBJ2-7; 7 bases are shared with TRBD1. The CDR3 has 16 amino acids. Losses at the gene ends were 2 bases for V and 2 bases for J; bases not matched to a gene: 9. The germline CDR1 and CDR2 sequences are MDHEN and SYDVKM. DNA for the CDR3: TGTGCCAGCAGTTTAAATCAGGGGGAAAGGACCTACGAGCAGTACTTC. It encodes CASSLNQGERTYEQYF.

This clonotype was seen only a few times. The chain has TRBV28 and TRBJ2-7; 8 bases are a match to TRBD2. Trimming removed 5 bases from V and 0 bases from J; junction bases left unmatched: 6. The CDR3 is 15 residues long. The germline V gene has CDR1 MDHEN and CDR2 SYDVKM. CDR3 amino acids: CASSPSGGDSYEQYF. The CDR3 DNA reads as TGTGCCAGCAGTCCCAGCGGGGGAGACTCCTACGAGCAGTACTTC.

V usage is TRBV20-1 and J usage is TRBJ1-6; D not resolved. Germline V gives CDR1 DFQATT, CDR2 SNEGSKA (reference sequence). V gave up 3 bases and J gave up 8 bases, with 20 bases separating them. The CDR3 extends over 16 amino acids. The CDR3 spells CSARPLVRGPDSPLHF. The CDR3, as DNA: TGCAGTGCTAGGCCCCTTGTAAGAGGTCCTGATTCACCCCTCCACTTT.

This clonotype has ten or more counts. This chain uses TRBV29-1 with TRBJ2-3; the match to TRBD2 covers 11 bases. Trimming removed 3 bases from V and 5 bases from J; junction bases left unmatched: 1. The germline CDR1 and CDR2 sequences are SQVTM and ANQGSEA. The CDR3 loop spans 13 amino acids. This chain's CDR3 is CSVDGTSGDTQYF. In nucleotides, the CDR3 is TGCAGCGTTGACGGGACTAGCGGAGATACGCAGTATTTT.

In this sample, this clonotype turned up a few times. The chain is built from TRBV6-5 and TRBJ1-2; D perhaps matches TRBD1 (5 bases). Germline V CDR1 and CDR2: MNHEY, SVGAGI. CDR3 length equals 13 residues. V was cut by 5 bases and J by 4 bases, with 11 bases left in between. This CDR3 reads CASSIFGGYGYTF. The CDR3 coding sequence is TGTGCCAGCAGTATCTTCGGGGGCTATGGCTACACCTTC.

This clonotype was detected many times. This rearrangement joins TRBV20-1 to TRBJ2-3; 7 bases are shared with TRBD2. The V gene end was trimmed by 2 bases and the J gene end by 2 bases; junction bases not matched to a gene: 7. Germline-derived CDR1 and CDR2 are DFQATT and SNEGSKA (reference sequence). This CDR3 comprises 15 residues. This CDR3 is CSARSLADNTDTQYF. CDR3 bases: TGCAGTGCTAGAAGTCTAGCGGACAACACAGATACGCAGTATTTT.

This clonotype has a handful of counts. Here the CDR3 reads CASSQPGGEYEQYF. The DNA of the CDR3 is TGTGCCAGCAGCCAGCCAGGCGGGGAATACGAGCAGTACTTC. V usage is TRBV7-9 and J usage is TRBJ2-7, with D perhaps TRBD2 (6 bases). Germline V lookup: CDR1 SEHNR, CDR2 FQNEAQ (reference sequence). This CDR3 has 14 residues. The ends were cut back, 5 bases at V and 4 bases at J, with 15 bases in the middle.

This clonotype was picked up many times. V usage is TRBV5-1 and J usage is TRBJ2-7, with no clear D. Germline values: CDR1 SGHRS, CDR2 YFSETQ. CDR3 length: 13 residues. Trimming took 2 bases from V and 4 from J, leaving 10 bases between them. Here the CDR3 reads CASSFNGKYEQYF. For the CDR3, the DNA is TGCGCCAGCAGCTTTAACGGAAAGTACGAGCAGTACTTC.

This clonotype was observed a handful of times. The CDR3: CSAREPWSSGETQYF. For the CDR3, the DNA is TGCAGTGCTAGAGAACCATGGTCCTCTGGGGAGACCCAGTACTTC. This chain links TRBV20-1 with TRBJ2-5, with D hard to call. Trimming stripped 0 bases from V and 5 bases from J, with 16 bases between. The CDR3 loop spans 15 amino acids. Germline loops: CDR1 DFQATT, CDR2 SNEGSKA (reference sequence).

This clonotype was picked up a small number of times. The CDR3 DNA reads TGCAGTGCTAGAGATCGCGGAAGCTCCTACAATGAGCAGTTCTTC. As protein: CSARDRGSSYNEQFF. The gene calls are TRBV20-1 and TRBJ2-1; D is unresolved. CDR1 is DFQATT and CDR2 is SNEGSKA in the germline V gene (reference sequence). The CDR3 covers 15 residues. The V end lost 0 bases, the J end lost 0 bases, and 9 bases lay between the germline ends.

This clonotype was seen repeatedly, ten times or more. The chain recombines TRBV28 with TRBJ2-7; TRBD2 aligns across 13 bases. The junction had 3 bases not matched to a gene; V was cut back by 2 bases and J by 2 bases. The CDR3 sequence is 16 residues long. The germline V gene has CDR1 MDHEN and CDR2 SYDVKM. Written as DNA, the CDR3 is TGTGCCAGCAGTTTAACCGGGACTAGCGGGACCTACGAGCAGTACTTC. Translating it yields CASSLTGTSGTYEQYF.

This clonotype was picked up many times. The CDR3 loop reads CASSLGLAGVRLEQYF. CDR3 coding DNA: TGTGCCAGCAGCTTGGGACTAGCGGGGGTGCGCCTCGAGCAGTACTTC. The chain employs TRBV5-6 and TRBJ2-7; 12 bases map to TRBD2. The germline V gene encodes CDR1 SGHDT and CDR2 YYEEEE. This CDR3 region has 16 residues. The junction had 7 bases not matched to a gene; V was cut back by 0 bases and J by 6 bases.

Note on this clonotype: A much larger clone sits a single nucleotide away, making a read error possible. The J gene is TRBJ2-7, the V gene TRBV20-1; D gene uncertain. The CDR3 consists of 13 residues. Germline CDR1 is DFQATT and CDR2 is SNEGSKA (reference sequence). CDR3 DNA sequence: TGCAGTGCTAGATCCCCTCTGGGCTACGAGCAGCACTTC. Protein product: CSARSPLGYEQHF.

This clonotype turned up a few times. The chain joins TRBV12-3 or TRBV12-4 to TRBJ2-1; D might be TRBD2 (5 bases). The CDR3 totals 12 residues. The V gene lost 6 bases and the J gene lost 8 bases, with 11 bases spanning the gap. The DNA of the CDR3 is TGTGCCAGCAGCCCCGGGAAATATGAGCAGTTCTTC. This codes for CASSPGKYEQFF.

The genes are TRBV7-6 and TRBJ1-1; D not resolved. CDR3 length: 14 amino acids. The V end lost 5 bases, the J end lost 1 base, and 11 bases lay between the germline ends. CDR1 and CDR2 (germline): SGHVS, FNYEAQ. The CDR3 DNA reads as TGTGCCAGCAGCCCCGTCGGATGGAACACTGAAGCTTTCTTT. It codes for CASSPVGWNTEAFF.

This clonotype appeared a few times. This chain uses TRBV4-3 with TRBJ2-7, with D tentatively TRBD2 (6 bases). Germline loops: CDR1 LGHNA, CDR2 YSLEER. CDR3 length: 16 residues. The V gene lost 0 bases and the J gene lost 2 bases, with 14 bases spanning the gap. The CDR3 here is CASSQDIVASAYEQYF. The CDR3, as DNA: TGCGCCAGCAGCCAAGATATAGTGGCTAGCGCCTACGAGCAGTACTTC.

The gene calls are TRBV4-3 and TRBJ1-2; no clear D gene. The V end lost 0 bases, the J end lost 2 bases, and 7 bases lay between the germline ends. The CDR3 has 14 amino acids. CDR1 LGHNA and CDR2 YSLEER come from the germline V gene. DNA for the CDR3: TGCGCCAGCAGCCAAGAATTCGTAAACTATGGCTACACCTTC. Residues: CASSQEFVNYGYTF.

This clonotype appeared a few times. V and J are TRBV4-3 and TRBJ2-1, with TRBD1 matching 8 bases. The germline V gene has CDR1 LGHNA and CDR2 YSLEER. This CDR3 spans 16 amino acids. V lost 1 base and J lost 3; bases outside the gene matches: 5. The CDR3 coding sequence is TGCGCCAGCAGCCAAGTAGGAACAGGGGGCTACAATGAGCAGTTCTTC. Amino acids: CASSQVGTGGYNEQFF.

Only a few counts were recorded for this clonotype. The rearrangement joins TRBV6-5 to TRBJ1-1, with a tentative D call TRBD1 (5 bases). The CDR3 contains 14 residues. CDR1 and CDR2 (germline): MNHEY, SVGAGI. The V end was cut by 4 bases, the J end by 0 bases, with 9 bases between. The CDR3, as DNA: TGTGCCAGCAGTTTTCCGACAGTGAACACTGAAGCTTTCTTT. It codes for CASSFPTVNTEAFF.

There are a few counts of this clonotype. In nucleotides, the CDR3 is TGCAGTGCTAGAGGCCGGGACATATACTCCTACAATGAGCAGTTCTTC. Translating it yields CSARGRDIYSYNEQFF. This chain connects TRBV20-1 to TRBJ2-1; a possible D gene is TRBD1 (6 bases). The germline V gene has CDR1 DFQATT and CDR2 SNEGSKA (reference sequence). CDR3 length: 16 amino acids. V gave up 1 base and J gave up 0 bases, with 13 bases separating them.

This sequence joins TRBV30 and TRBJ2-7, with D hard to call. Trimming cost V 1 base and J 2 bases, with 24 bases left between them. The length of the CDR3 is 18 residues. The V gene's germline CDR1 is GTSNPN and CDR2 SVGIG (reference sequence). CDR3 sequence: CAWSALSPVGLSPYEQYF. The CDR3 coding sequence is TGTGCCTGGAGTGCTCTCTCTCCGGTGGGCCTTAGCCCCTACGAGCAGTACTTC.

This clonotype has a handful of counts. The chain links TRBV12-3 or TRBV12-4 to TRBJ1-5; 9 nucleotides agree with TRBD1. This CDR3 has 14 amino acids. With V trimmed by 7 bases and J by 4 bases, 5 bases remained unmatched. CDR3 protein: CASKDGTGNQPQHF. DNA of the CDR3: TGTGCCAGCAAGGACGGGACAGGGAATCAGCCCCAGCATTTT.